This TCR beta chain was captured in a study of post-analysis software for immune sequencing data. Unique molecular identifiers featured in each of the TCR beta cDNA libraries. From the PCR reads, TCRdb called clonotypes with MiXCR, one entry per CDR3 protein. Counted here are over 150,000 distinct CDR3 sequences, about 37% occurring once; the ten biggest clones make up approximately 30%. The study, taken as a whole, reports: Comparison of patients with controls showed roughly five TRBV segments more frequent in patients, TRBV5-6, TRBV5-1 and TRBV20-1 among them.

This CDR3 is built from 16 residues. The J segment lost 2 bases and the V segment lost 4 bases, leaving 5 bases of the junction unmatched. CDR1 SGHDT and CDR2 YYEEEE come from the germline V gene. On this clonotype itself: Its specificity is not known.

The chain links TRBV5-6 to TRBJ2-3; 12 bases align to TRBD2. The material sequenced was blood, taken after autologous hematopoietic stem cell transplantation. The source of this sequence is a girl aged 10 to 17 with multiple sclerosis. The CDR3 is CASSPLAGGFTDTQYF. In DNA, the CDR3 is TGTGCCAGCAGCCCTCTAGCGGGAGGGTTCACAGATACGCAGTATTTT. Looking up the rest from reference TRBV5-6 and TRBJ2-3 gives the full variable domain: DAGVTQSPTHLIKTRGQQVTLRCSPKSGHDTVSWYQQALGQGPQFIFQYYEEEERQRGNFPDRFSGHQFPNYSSELNVNALLLGDSALYLCASSPLAGGFTDTQYFGPGTRLTVL.